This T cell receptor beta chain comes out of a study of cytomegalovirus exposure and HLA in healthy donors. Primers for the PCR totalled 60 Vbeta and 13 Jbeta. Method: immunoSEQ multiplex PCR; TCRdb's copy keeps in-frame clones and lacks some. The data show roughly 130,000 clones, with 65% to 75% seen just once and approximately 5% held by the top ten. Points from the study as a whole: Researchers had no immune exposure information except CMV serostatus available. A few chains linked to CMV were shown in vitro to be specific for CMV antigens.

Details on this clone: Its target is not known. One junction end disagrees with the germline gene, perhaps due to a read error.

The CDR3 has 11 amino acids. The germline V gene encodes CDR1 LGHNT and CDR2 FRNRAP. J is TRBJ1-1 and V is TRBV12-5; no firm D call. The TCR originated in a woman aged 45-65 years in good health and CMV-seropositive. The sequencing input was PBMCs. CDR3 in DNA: TGTGCTAGTGCCCCTAACAGTGAAGCTTTCTTT. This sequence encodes CASAPNSEAFF.